The text below deals with one T cell receptor (beta chain). Its cognate antigen has yet to be identified. Base qualities are not recorded, but no much larger clone differs from it by a single base. Taken from cysteine to phenylalanine, the CDR3 has 15 residues. Only the CDR3 region is kept as DNA, spanning 45 bases read in frame from base 1. In the germline V gene (reference sequence), CDR1 corresponds to SGHAT and CDR2 to FQDESV. Trimming leaves V shorter by 1 base and J shorter by 7 bases, with the junction holding 7 bases beyond the gene matches. Separate amplification of TCR alpha and beta chain libraries was performed from the second PCR step onward. CMV status of each donor was established by measuring IFNgamma production from CD4+ T cells after fresh PBMCs were stimulated overnight with CMV viral lysate. CD4 T cells were positively selected using Miltenyi beads, after which CD8 T cells were positively selected from the CD4-negative fraction. After staining for CD3, CD4, CD8, CD45RA, CD27 and a live/dead dye, cells were sorted on a BD Aria II into four subsets based on CD45RA and CD27. A few healthy volunteers provided blood, and the blood of each volunteer was split into CD4 and CD8 T cells and then into four differentiation subsets. Approximately 120 ml of peripheral blood was taken from each donor, and PBMC were separated by density-gradient centrifugation on Ficoll-Paque PLUS. After sorting, cells were lysed in RLT buffer, RNA was extracted using a Qiagen RNeasy kit, and the extracted RNA was stored at -80 degrees C.

This record comes from a study of naive and memory T cell subsets (dated by TCRdb to 2016 to 2017). General notes on the study: The study applied an open-source, UMI-based TCR alpha and beta sequencing pipeline to sorted naive and memory peripheral blood T cell subsets. Complete agreement was observed between the functional CMV T cell responses and the IgG serology results. RNA was DNase-treated and reverse transcribed with TCR constant-region primers, mostly using SuperScript III. Findings and caveats that apply to the study as a whole: RNA-based TCR counts may be affected by expression changes linked to T cell activation and differentiation. The repertoire findings for the naive and memory subsets could not be validated against a ground truth, as none was available. Clonotypes were defined as single alpha or beta chain sequences, not paired alpha/beta receptors. The abundance of TCRs followed a power law with an exponent that differed between naive and memory subsets yet stayed consistent across the three individuals. In both CD4 and CD8 cells, the Gini index increased while Shannon and inverse Simpson diversity decreased from naive through CM, EM and EMRA. After error correction, only a single occurrence was seen for over 95% of naive TCR sequences, so much steeper abundance distributions were produced than in memory subsets.

Library construction relied on UMI-ligation and nested PCR. The beta constant-region primer was an equimolar mix of two oligonucleotides covering both TRBC1 and TRBC2. The ligated cDNA went through four rounds of PCR with nested alpha and beta constant-region primers together with the SP2 primer. A single-stranded oligonucleotide carrying the SP2 primer and a 12-nucleotide UMI was ligated to the 3' end of the cDNA by T4 RNA ligase 1. Incubation of the ligation reaction was carried out at 16 degrees C for about 18-24 hours. PCR2 was typically run as a SYBR Green qPCR and stopped at a predetermined threshold to prevent over-amplification. All purifications after the first were performed with Agencourt AMPure XP magnetic beads. Libraries were quantified by Qubit and checked on a TapeStation, with a main peak expected near 650 bp. Pooled libraries were sequenced on an Illumina MiSeq with v2 2x251 paired-end kits, typically giving roughly 0.95-2 million reads per sample. Each sample's library went into the pool at roughly 4 nM, and roughly 4.5-8% PhiX was added to help with cluster recognition. In the source study's methods: V and J genes were assigned to Demultiplexor-processed FASTQ reads by Decombinator through tag matching, with a single base-pair mismatch being allowed. Collapsinator relied on UMIs to fix sequencing errors as well as frequency errors caused by PCR heterogeneity. TCRs were translated and CDR3s were extracted from the conserved cysteine to the FGXG phenylalanine by CDR3Translator, with non-productive sequences being flagged. Gini, Shannon entropy and inverse Simpson indices were calculated on repertoires subsampled to equal numbers of UMI-defined TCRs. Within the linear range, a power law was fitted to clonotype abundance distributions using maximum likelihood. On one naive CD8 sample, the pipeline and MIGEC gave similar UMI counts, unique TCR numbers and clonal distributions. The repertoires were searched for roughly 7,000 CMV-associated CDR3 sequences that had been compiled from VDJdb and a published dataset. TCRdb reworked the public reads: Q25 trimming with fastp, MiXCR clone assembly, productive beta chains retained. Rows are unified per CDR3 protein, each entry keeping the most common DNA and genes. The V and J calls follow TCRdb's processing rather than the paper's. This sample is represented by 95,000 to 150,000 distinct CDR3 sequences; over 30% of them were singletons. Approximately 0.9% of the sample rests with the top ten.

The chain joins TRBV11-1 to TRBJ2-1; 7 nucleotides in the junction match TRBD1. The clonotype originates from a human donor in good health. Source material: central memory CD4+ T cells from blood. Explained via the paper, the cell subset or site label denotes: central memory, CD45RA- CD27+. CDR3 protein: CASSLGTGLYNEQFF. The nucleotide sequence is given as TGTGCCAGCAGCTTAGGGACAGGACTCTATAATGAGCAGTTCTTC. When the CDR3 is completed using the reference TRBV11-1 and TRBJ2-1 genes on either side, the full variable domain is EAEVAQSPRYKITEKSQAVAFWCDPISGHATLYWYRQILGQGPELLVQFQDESVVDDSQLPKDRFSAERLKGVDSTLKIQPAELGDSAMYLCASSLGTGLYNEQFFGPGTRLTVL.